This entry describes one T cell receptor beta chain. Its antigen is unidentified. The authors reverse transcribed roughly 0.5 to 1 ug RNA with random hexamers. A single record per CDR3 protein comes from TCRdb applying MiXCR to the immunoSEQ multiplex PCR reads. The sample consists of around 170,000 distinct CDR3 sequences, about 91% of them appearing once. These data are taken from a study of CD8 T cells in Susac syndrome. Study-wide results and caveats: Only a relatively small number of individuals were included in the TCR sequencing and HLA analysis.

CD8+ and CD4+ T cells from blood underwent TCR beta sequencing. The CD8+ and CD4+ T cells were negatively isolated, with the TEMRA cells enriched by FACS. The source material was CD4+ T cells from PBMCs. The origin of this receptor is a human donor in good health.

The CDR3 bases are TGTGCCAGCAGCCCCGGGACCACCCTCTACGAGCAGTACTTC. This encodes CASSPGTTLYEQYF. The J gene is TRBJ2-7, the V gene TRBV21-1; TRBD1 is the table's D call, not checked against the DNA. TRBV21-1 is noted as a pseudogene. This CDR3 is 14 amino acids long.